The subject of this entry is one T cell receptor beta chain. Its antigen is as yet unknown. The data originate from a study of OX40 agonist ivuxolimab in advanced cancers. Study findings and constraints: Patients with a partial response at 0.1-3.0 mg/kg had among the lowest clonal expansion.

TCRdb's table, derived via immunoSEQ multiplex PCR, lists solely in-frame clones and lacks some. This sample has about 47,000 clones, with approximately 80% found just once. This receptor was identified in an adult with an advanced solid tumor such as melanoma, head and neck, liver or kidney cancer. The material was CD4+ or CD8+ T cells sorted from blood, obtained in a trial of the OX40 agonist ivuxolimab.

The CDR3, as DNA: TGTGCCAGCAGTGAAAGTAGGGGGCTGATCTACGAGCAGTACTTC. It specifies CASSESRGLIYEQYF. The chain carries TRBV2 and TRBJ2-7; TRBD1 matches at 7 bases. V was pared by 2 bases and J by 3 bases, with 7 bases of the junction left unmatched. CDR1 is SNHLY, CDR2 FYNNEI, per germline. This CDR3 contains 15 residues.